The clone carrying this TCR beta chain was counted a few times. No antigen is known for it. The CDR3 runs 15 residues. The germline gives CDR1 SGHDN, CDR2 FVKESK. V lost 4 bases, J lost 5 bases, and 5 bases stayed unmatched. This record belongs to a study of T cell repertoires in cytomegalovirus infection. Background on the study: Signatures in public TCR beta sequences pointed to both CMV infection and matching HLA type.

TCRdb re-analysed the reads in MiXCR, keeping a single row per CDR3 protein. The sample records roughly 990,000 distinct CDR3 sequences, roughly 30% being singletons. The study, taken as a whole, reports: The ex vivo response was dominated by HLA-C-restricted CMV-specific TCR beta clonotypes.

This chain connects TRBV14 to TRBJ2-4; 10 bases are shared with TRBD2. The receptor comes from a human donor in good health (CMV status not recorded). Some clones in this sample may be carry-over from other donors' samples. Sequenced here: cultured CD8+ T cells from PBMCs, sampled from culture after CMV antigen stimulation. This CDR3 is CASSRAGGSQNIQYF. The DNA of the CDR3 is TGTGCCAGCAGCCGAGCGGGGGGGTCACAAAACATTCAGTACTTC.